These T cell receptor beta chains were read from a single sample in a study of cytomegalovirus exposure and HLA in healthy donors. Some clones are missing from TCRdb's copy, which holds only in-frame ones; the method was immunoSEQ multiplex PCR. The table shows around 97,000 clones, with under 85% occurring only once. Sample: PBMCs. Receptor source: a man between 50 and 59 years old in good health and CMV-seropositive. CDR3s include the opening cysteine and the closing phenylalanine or tryptophan. A D gene is named only where the DNA matches it firmly. Only part of the rows carry a size: once, few, many, or a class if the clone is expanded.

j_call v_call clone_size d_call cdr3_nt cdr3_aa
TRBJ2-7 TRBV6-5 few TRBD2 TGTGCCATCGTTAGCGGGAGTTCCTACGAGCAGTACTTC CAIVSGSSYEQYF
TRBJ2-1 TRBV5-1 - TRBD2 TGCGCCAGCAGCTTGGGAGGGACTAGTAGCTCCAATGAGCAGTTCTTC CASSLGGTSSSNEQFF
TRBJ1-4 TRBV5-1 - - TGCGCCAGCAGCCCCACAGGTTCCTTTAATGAAAAACTGTTTTTT CASSPTGSFNEKLFF
TRBJ2-7 TRBV7-6 - - TGTGCCAGCAGCTTAGTAGGGGACGAGCAGTACTTC CASSLVGDEQYF
TRBJ2-4 TRBV2 - TRBD2 TGTGCCAGCAGTGTAACTTCTAGCGGGAGGGTCAAAAACATTCAGTACTTC CASSVTSSGRVKNIQYF
TRBJ1-3 TRBV28 few TRBD1 TGTGCCAGCAGTACGGACAGGGCTGGAAACACCATATATTTT CASSTDRAGNTIYF
TRBJ2-2 TRBV6-5 - TRBD2 TGTGCCAGCAGCCTAGCGGGATGGGGCACCGGGGAGCTGTTTTTT CASSLAGWGTGELFF
TRBJ2-2 TRBV19 - - TGTGCCAGTAGTAGGACTACTCGAAACACCGGGGAGCTGTTTTTT CASSRTTRNTGELFF
TRBJ2-7 TRBV28 few - TGTGCCAGCAGTTTTTCCCGGGTAGAGCAGTACTTC CASSFSRVEQYF
TRBJ2-7 TRBV4-2 - TRBD1 TGTGCCAGCAGCCTTACAGGGGGCGTATCCGTGCAGTACTTC CASSLTGGVSVQYF
TRBJ2-1 TRBV9 - TRBD2 TGTGCCAGCAGCGCGGGGCTAGCGGGAGATGGAGAGCAGTTCTTC CASSAGLAGDGEQFF
TRBJ2-1 TRBV11-3 - TRBD2 TGTGCCAGCAGCTCGGGACTAGCGTACAATGAGCAGTTCTTC CASSSGLAYNEQFF